This record concerns one TCR beta chain sequence. Trimming took 2 bases from V and 3 from J, leaving 10 bases between them. This CDR3 is 14 amino acids long. Germline CDR1 SNHLY, CDR2 FYNNEI. Original data processing: The authors estimated nucleated cell counts from reference gene primer amplification. Profiled with immunoSEQ multiplex PCR; TCRdb holds only in-frame clones, not every one. The D gene and trimming were derived from the DNA, and the V and J assignments and clone size from that table. The sample has more than 100,000 clones, less than 90% seen once; the top ten hold about 6.3%. The source of the sample is a study of blood T cell repertoires in COVID-19. The overall study: COVID-19 samples collected from the United States, Italy and Spain covered acute and convalescent phases.

The rearrangement links TRBV2 to TRBJ1-2, with D possibly TRBD1 on 5 matching bases. Sequenced sample: peripheral blood. The receptor's source is a human donor in a cohort sampled during active COVID-19. The CDR3 reads CASSEQGPHYGYTF. The CDR3 DNA reads as TGTGCCAGCAGTGAACAGGGCCCCCACTATGGCTACACCTTC.